The sequence of this TCR beta chain was determined in a study of blood T cell repertoires in COVID-19. Original data processing: Reference gene primer amplification gave estimated nucleated cell counts. Generated by immunoSEQ multiplex PCR, the TCRdb table keeps only in-frame clones and is missing some. That table supplies the V and J calls and clone size; D and trimming were determined from the DNA. This table holds about 360,000 clones, about 86% found once. A Seattle source enrolled patients during active infection and followed them longitudinally. CDR3 length: 16 amino acids. Germline-derived CDR1 and CDR2 are MNHNY and SVGAGI (reference sequence). With V trimmed by 3 bases and J by 8 bases, 10 bases remained unmatched.

Source material: peripheral blood. The rearrangement joins TRBV6-6 to TRBJ2-1; 10 nucleotides match TRBD2. This TCR derives from a woman in her sixties with COVID-19, enrolled during active disease. CDR3 coding DNA: TGTGCCAGCAGTTATTTCAGCGGGGGGGCGAAAGATGAGCAGTTCTTC. As protein: CASSYFSGGAKDEQFF.